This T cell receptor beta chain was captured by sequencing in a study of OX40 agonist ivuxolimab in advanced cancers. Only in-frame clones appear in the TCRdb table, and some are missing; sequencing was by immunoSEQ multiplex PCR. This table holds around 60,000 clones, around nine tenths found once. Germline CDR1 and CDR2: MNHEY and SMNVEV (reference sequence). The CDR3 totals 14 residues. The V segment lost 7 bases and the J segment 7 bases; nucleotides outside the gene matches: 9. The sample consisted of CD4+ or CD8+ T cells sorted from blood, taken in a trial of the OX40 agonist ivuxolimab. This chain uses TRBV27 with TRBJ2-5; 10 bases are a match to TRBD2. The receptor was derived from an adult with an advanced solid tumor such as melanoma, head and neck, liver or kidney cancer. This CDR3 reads CASNQRGGPGTQYF. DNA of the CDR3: TGTGCCAGCAACCAGCGGGGGGGGCCGGGGACCCAGTACTTC.